This T cell receptor beta chain appears in the sequencing data of a study of cytomegalovirus exposure and HLA in healthy donors. Study-level information: As released early, the data held 80 million to 90 million unique TCRs from HLA-typed donors. Overall study findings and caveats: In an earlier analysis, productive rearrangement rates for most beta V segments clustered near 87% or 30%.

V was clipped by 0 bases and J by 1 base; unmatched bases: 8. The CDR3 contains 18 residues. Germline CDR1 and CDR2: MGHRA and YSYEKL. The primer mix had 60 Vbeta and 13 Jbeta primers. Clones were read by immunoSEQ multiplex PCR, and TCRdb kept only the in-frame ones, dropping some. The repertoire has about 120,000 clones, 80% to 85% of them found once; the top ten carry under 3%. The table lists this clone with a few counts. Its specificity is unknown. This chain links TRBV4-1 with TRBJ2-2, with TRBD1 identical over 7 bases. Material for sequencing was PBMCs. This clonotype was obtained from a woman aged 60-75 years in good health and CMV-seropositive. CDR3 protein: CASSQDTRGGGNTGELFF. The CDR3 DNA sequence: TGCGCCAGCAGCCAAGATACGAGAGGGGGCGGGAACACCGGGGAGCTGTTTTTT.